This T cell receptor (beta chain) was sequenced during a study of beta chain features in type 1 diabetes. Study-level findings and limits: Cells expressing TCR highly could be over-represented by cDNA sequencing. More deletions and fewer insertions at VDJ junctions were found in patients with type 1 diabetes.

The V gene's germline CDR1 is GTSNPN and CDR2 SVGIG (reference sequence). The CDR3 has 16 residues. With 0 bases removed from V and 9 bases from J, the gap between germline ends came to 24 bases. Averaging approximately 120 mL, one heparinised blood draw was given by each donor. Remarks on this clone: The antigen is not known.

Expressed TCRB transcripts got sequenced, as all isolated RNA was reverse transcribed. The table came from immunoSEQ multiplex PCR; TCRdb's copy has only in-frame clones and leaves some out. The sample shows about 110,000 clones, about two fifths of them seen only once. This TCR was sampled from a woman younger than 35 in good health. Sequencing was carried out using stem cell memory CD4+ T cells from blood. This chain links TRBV30 with TRBJ2-7; possible D gene TRBD2, 6 bases. The CDR3 DNA reads TGTGCCTGGAGTGTACGTCGGCTAGCGAGTCGGGTGGGGCAGTACTTC. Translation gives CAWSVRRLASRVGQYF. The whole variable domain, filled in from reference TRBV30 and TRBJ2-7, reads SQTIHQWPATLVQPVGSPLSLECTVEGTSNPNLYWYRQAAGRGLQLLFYSVGIGQISSEVPQNLSASRPQDRQFILSSKKLLLSDSGFYLCAWSVRRLASRVGQYFGPGTRLTVT.